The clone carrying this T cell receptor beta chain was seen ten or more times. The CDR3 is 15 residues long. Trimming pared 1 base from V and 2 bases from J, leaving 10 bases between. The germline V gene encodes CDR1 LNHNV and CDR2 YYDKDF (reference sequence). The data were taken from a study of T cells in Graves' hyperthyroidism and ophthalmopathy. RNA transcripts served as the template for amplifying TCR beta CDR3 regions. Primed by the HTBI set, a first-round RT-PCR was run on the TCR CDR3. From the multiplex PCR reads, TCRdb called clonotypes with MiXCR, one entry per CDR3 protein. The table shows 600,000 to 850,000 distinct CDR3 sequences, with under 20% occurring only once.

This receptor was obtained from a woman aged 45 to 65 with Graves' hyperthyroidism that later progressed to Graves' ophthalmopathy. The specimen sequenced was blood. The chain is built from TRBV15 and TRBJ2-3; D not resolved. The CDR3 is CATSRVPGPTDTQYF. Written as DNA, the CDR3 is TGTGCCACCAGCAGAGTCCCGGGCCCCACAGATACGCAGTATTTT.